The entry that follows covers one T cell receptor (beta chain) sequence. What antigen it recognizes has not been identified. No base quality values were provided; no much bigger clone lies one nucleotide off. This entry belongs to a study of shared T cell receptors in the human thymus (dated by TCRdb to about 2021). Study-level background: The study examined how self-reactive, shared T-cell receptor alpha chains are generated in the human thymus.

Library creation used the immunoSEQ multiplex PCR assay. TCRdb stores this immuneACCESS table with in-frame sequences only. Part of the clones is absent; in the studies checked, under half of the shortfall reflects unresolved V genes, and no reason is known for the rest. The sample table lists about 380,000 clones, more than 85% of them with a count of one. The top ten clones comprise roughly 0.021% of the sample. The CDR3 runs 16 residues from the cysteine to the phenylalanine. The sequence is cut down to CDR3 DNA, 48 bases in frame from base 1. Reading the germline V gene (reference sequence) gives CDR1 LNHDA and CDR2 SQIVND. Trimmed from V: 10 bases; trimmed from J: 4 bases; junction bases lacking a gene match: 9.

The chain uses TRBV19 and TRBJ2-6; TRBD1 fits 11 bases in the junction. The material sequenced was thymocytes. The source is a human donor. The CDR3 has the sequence CATQRTGGAGANVLTF. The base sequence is TGTGCCACACAAAGGACAGGGGGCGCCGGGGCCAACGTCCTGACTTTC.